The clone carrying this T cell receptor beta chain has just a few counts. The data belong to a study of graft-versus-host responses after intestinal transplantation. About the research overall: Uniformly, recipients were administered anti-thymocyte globulin induction with subsequent tacrolimus and steroids for three to four years.

Study results and limitations: Detection of GvH clones occurred in recipient marrow, and some had their first appearance in ileum or blood. Graft-donor T cell macrochimerism in patients accompanied high graft-versus-host to host-versus-graft clonal ratios in allografts.

Method: immunoSEQ multiplex PCR; TCRdb's copy keeps in-frame clones and lacks some. Found here are around 10,000 clones, around 32% of them singletons; the top ten hold under 2%. The junction had 15 bases not matched to a gene; V was cut back by 5 bases and J by 8 bases. The CDR3 runs 17 residues. CDR1 SGHTA and CDR2 FQGTGA come from the germline V gene. The chain uses TRBV7-3 and TRBJ2-2; 9 nucleotides agree with TRBD2. This specimen consisted of alloreactive CD4+ T cells from a mixed lymphocyte reaction culture, obtained before transplantation. As to subset: CFSE-low proliferating T cells sorted from approximately six-day pre-transplant mixed lymphocyte reaction (GvH or HvG direction). The sequence came from a human patient who was an organ donor for intestinal transplantation. The CDR3 loop is CASSQTPGLALFGELFF. As DNA, the CDR3 is TGTGCCAGCAGCCAAACGCCGGGACTAGCCCTTTTTGGGGAGCTGTTTTTT.